Listed below are T cell receptor beta chains from one sample, sequenced in a study of cytomegalovirus exposure and HLA in healthy donors. Repertoires were generated with immunoSEQ multiplex PCR, while TCRdb's copy carries only in-frame clones and drops some. The repertoire has about 160,000 clones, roughly 85% of them found once; the top ten carry about 1.3%. Input material: PBMCs. The receptors originated from a woman aged 45-65 years in good health and CMV-seronegative. The CDR3 runs from the conserved cysteine through the conserved F or W. A D gene is named only where the DNA matches it firmly. Clone size is given for some rows only: seen once, a few or many times, or a class if the clone is expanded.

>TRBV5-1|-|-|TRBJ1-1
CASSLDLALNTEAFF
TGCGCCAGCAGCTTGGATTTGGCCCTGAACACTGAAGCTTTCTTT
>TRBV28|-|few|TRBJ1-5
CASTGQPSNQPQHF
TGTGCCAGCACTGGACAGCCCAGCAATCAGCCCCAGCATTTT
>TRBV27|-|-|TRBJ2-1
CASSFRLGSLLYNEQFF
TGTGCCAGCAGTTTCCGCCTCGGGTCGCTCCTATACAATGAGCAGTTCTTC
>TRBV4-3|-|once|TRBJ1-2
CASSQTGGGYGYTF
TGCGCCAGCAGCCAAACTGGGGGCGGCTATGGCTACACCTTC
>TRBV5-6|-|few|TRBJ2-5
CASSLSGTQETQYF
TGTGCCAGCAGCCTGTCGGGGACACAAGAGACCCAGTACTTC
>TRBV28|-|-|TRBJ1-5
CASSTGDNSNQPQHF
TGTGCCAGCAGCACAGGAGATAATAGCAATCAGCCCCAGCATTTT
>TRBV7-3|-|few|TRBJ2-2
CASSSSNTGELFF
TGTGCCAGCAGCTCTAGCAACACCGGGGAGCTGTTTTTT
>TRBV6-5|TRBD1|-|TRBJ1-1
CASLSTGAPGAFF
TGTGCCAGCCTATCGACAGGGGCACCAGGGGCTTTCTTT
>TRBV12-1|-|-|TRBJ2-1
CASSLYQGLAGGNEQFF
TGTGCCAGCAGCCTGTACCAAGGACTAGCGGGGGGCAATGAGCAGTTCTTC
>TRBV9|TRBD1|-|TRBJ1-1
CASSVTGQTEAFF
TGTGCCAGCAGCGTGACAGGGCAGACTGAAGCTTTCTTT
>TRBV27|TRBD1|-|TRBJ1-5
CASSRDRENQPQHF
TGTGCCAGCAGTCGGGACAGGGAAAATCAGCCCCAGCATTTT
>TRBV19|TRBD1|once|TRBJ2-7
CASSIAGTGSYEQYF
TGTGCCAGTAGTATAGCCGGGACAGGATCCTACGAGCAGTACTTC
>TRBV2|-|few|TRBJ1-1
CASSGRTEAFF
TGTGCCAGCAGTGGTAGAACTGAAGCTTTCTTT
>TRBV28|TRBD1|-|TRBJ1-1
CASSYDRAEAFF
TGTGCCAGCAGTTACGACAGGGCTGAAGCTTTCTTT
>TRBV11-3|TRBD2|-|TRBJ2-1
CASSLTGGGYEQFF
TGTGCCAGCAGCTTAACGGGAGGTGGCTATGAGCAGTTCTTC